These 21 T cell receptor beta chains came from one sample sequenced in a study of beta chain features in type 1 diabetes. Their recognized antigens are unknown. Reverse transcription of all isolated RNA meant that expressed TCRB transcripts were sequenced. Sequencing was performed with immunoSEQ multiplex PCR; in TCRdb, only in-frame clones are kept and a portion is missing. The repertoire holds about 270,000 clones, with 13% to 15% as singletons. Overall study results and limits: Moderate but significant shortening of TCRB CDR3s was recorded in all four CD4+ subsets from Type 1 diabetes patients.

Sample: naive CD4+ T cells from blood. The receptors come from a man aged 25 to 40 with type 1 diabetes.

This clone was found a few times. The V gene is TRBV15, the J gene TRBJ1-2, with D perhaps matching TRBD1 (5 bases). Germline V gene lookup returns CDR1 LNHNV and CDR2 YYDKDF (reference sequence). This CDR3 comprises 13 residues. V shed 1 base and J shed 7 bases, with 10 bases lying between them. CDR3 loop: CATSRVQGSGYTF. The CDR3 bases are TGTGCCACCAGCAGAGTTCAGGGCTCTGGCTACACCTTC.

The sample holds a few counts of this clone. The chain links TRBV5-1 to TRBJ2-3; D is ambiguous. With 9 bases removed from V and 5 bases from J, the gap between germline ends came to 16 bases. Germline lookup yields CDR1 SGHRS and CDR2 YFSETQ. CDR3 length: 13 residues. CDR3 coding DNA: TGCGCCACCAGAAAGGCGGCTGGAGATACGCAGTATTTT. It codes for CATRKAAGDTQYF. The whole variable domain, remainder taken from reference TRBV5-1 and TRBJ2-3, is KAGVTQTPRYLIKTRGQQVTLSCSPISGHRSVSWYQQTPGQGLQFLFEYFSETQRNKGNFPGRFSGRQFSNSRSEMNVSTLELGDSALYLCATRKAAGDTQYFGPGTRLTVL.

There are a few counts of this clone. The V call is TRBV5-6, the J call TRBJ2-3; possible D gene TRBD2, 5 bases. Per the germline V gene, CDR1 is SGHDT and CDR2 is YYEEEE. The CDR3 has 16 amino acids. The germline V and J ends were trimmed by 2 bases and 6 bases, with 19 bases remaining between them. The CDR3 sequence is CASSLPVASPPDTQYF. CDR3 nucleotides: TGTGCCAGCAGCTTACCTGTAGCGTCCCCCCCGGATACGCAGTATTTT.

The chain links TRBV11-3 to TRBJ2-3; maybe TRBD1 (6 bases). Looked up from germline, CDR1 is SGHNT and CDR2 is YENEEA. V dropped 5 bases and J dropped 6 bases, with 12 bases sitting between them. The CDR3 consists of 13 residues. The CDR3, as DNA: TGTGCCAGCAGCCCCCCAGGGGAGGATACGCAGTATTTT. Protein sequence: CASSPPGEDTQYF.

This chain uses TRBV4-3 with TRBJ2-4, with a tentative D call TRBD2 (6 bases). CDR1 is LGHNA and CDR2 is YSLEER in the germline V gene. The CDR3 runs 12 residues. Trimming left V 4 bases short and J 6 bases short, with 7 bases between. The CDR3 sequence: CASSPEGNIQYF. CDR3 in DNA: TGCGCCAGCAGCCCGGAGGGAAACATTCAGTACTTC.

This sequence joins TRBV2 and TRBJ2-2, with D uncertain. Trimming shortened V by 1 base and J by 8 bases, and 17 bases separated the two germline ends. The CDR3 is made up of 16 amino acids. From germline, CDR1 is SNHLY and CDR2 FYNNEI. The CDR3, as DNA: TGTGCCAGCAGTGAAGACTTTGGCGCGGCGAGTGGGGAGCTGTTTTTT. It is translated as CASSEDFGAASGELFF.

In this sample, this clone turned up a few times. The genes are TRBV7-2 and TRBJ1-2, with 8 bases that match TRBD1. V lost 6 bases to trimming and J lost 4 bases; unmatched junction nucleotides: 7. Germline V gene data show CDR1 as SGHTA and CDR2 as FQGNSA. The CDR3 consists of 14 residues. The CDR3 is CASRADRARYGYTF. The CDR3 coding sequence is TGTGCCAGCAGGGCGGACAGGGCACGCTATGGCTACACCTTC.

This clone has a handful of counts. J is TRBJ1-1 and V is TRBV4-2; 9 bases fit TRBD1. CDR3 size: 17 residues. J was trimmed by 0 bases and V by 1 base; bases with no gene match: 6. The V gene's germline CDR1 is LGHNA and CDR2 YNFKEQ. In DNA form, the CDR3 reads TGTGCCAGCAGCCAAGCGGACAGGGGAAGTATGAACACTGAAGCTTTCTTT. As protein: CASSQADRGSMNTEAFF.

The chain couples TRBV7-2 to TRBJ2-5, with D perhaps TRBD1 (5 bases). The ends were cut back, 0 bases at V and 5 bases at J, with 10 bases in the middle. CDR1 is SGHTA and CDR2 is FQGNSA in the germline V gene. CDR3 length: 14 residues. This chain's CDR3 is CASSLAVRVETQYF. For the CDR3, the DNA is TGTGCCAGCAGCTTAGCGGTCAGGGTGGAGACCCAGTACTTC.

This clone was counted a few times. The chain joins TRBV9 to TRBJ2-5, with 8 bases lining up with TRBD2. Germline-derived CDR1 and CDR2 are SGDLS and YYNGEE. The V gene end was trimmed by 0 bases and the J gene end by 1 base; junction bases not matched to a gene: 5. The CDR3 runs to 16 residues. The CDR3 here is CASSVDGRAFQETQYF. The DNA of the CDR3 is TGTGCCAGCAGCGTAGACGGGAGGGCCTTCCAAGAGACCCAGTACTTC.

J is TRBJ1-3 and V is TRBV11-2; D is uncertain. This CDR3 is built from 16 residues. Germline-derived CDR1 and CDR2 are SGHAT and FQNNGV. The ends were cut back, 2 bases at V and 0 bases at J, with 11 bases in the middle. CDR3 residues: CASSLMSRASGNTIYF. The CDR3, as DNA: TGTGCCAGCAGCTTAATGTCACGAGCCTCTGGAAACACCATATATTTT.

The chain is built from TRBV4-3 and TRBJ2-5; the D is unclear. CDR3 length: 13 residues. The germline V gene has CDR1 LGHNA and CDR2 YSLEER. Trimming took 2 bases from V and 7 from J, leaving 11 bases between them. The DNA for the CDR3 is TGCGCCAGCAGCCAACGTGAGGTCGGGACCCAGTACTTC. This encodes CASSQREVGTQYF.

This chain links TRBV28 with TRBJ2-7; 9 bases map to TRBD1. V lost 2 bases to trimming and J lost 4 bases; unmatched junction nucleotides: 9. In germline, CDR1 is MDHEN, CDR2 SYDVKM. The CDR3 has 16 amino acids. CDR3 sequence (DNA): TGTGCCAGCAGTTTACCCCCGACAGGGGGTTTGTACGAGCAGTACTTC. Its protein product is CASSLPPTGGLYEQYF.

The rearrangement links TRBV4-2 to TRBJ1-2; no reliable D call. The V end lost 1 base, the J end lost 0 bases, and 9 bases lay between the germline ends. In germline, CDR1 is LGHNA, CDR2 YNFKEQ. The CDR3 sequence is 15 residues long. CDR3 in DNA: TGTGCCAGCAGCCAAGCTAGGAAAGCTAACTATGGCTACACCTTC. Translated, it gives CASSQARKANYGYTF.

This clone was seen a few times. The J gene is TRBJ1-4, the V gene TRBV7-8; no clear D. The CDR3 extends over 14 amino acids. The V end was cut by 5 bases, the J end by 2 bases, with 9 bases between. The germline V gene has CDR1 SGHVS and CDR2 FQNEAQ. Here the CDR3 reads CASSPGRTNEKLFF. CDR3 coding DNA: TGTGCCAGCAGCCCGGGGAGGACTAATGAAAAACTGTTTTTT.

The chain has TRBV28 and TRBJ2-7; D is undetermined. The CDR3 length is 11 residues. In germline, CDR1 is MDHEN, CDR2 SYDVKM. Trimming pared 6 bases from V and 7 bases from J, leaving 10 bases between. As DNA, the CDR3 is TGTGCCAGCAGCACCTCCACAGAGCAGTACTTC. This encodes CASSTSTEQYF.

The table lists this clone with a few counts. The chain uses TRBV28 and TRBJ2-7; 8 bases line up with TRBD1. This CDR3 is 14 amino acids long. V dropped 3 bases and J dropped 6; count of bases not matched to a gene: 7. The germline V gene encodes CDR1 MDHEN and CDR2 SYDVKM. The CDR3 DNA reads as TGTGCCAGCAGTTTGGGGCAGGGGGCGCGCGAGCAGTACTTC. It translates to CASSLGQGAREQYF.

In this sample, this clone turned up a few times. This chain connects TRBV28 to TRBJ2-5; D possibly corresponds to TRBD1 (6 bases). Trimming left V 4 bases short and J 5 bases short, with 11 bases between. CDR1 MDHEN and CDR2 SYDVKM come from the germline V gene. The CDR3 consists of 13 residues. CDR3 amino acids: CASSWTDRETQYF. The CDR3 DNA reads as TGTGCCAGCAGTTGGACAGATCGGGAGACCCAGTACTTC.

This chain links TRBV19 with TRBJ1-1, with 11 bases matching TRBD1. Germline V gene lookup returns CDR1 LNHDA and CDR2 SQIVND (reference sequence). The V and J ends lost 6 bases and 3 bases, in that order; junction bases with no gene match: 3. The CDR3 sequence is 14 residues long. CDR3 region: CASRSGQGDTEAFF. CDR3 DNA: TGTGCCAGTAGGTCGGGACAGGGGGACACTGAAGCTTTCTTT. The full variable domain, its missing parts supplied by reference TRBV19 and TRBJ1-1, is DGGITQSPKYLFRKEGQNVTLSCEQNLNHDAMYWYRQDPGQGLRLIYYSQIVNDFQKGDIAEGYSVSREKKESFPLTVTSAQKNPTAFYLCASRSGQGDTEAFFGQGTRLTVV.

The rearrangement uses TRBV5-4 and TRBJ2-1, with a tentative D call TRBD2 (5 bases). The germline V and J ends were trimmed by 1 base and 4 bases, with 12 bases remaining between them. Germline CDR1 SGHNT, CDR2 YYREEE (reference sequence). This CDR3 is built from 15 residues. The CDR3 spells CASSLRLADYNEQFF. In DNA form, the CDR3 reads TGTGCCAGCAGCTTGAGGCTAGCAGATTACAATGAGCAGTTCTTC.

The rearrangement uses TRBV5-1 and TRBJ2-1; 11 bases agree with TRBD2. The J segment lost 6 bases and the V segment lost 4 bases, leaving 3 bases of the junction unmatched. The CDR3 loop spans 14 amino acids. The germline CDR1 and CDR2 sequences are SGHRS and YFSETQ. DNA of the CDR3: TGCGCCAGCAGCGAGCTAGCGGGGGGCAATGAGCAGTTCTTC. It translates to CASSELAGGNEQFF. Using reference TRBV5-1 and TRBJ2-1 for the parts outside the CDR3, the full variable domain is KAGVTQTPRYLIKTRGQQVTLSCSPISGHRSVSWYQQTPGQGLQFLFEYFSETQRNKGNFPGRFSGRQFSNSRSEMNVSTLELGDSALYLCASSELAGGNEQFFGPGTRLTVL.